The clone carrying this T cell receptor (beta chain) has a handful of counts. As yet, its antigen is unknown. This record belongs to a study of T cells in Graves' hyperthyroidism and ophthalmopathy. Using RNA transcripts as the source, TCR beta CDR3 regions were amplified. Carried out on the TCR CDR3, a first-round RT-PCR used the HTBI primer set. One entry per CDR3 protein, called by TCRdb with MiXCR from the multiplex PCR reads. The repertoire holds more than 350,000 distinct CDR3 sequences, approximately 15% seen once, with 30% to 35% in the top ten. General study points: Blood held most thyroid clonotypes expanded above 0.001 frequency.

When ophthalmopathy did not progress within 18 months, Graves' hyperthyroidism was considered stable. Newly diagnosed hyperthyroidism patients aged 18 to 65 years had disease lasting under 2 months. The source of this sequence is a woman aged 25 to 45 with Graves' hyperthyroidism. Sequencing was performed on blood.

In DNA form, the CDR3 reads TGTGCCAGCGGGTCCAGCGGCCAAGAGACCCAGTACTTC. Its translation: CASGSSGQETQYF. The gene calls are TRBV6-1 and TRBJ2-5; possible D gene TRBD2, 5 bases. The CDR3 length is 13 residues. In germline, CDR1 is MNHNS, CDR2 SASEGT. V was trimmed by 8 bases and J by 1 base, leaving 11 bases between them.